This T cell receptor beta chain originates from a study of T cell changes during pregnancy in multiple sclerosis. Only in-frame clones appear in the TCRdb table, and some are missing; sequencing was by immunoSEQ multiplex PCR. The data contain 40,000 to 50,000 clones, about 91% of them seen just once; the ten biggest clones take up 10% to 13%. CDR1 is SNHLY and CDR2 is FYNNEI in the germline V gene. The germline V and J ends were trimmed by 7 bases and 3 bases, with 9 bases remaining between them. This CDR3 is 13 amino acids long. The genes are TRBV2 and TRBJ1-4, with D perhaps TRBD1 (5 bases). The sequence was obtained from a female donor with multiple sclerosis, enrolled in a pregnancy study. Sequenced material: CD8+ T cells from peripheral blood mononuclear cells, taken after pregnancy. CDR3 in amino acids: CASTDSPNEKLFF. The CDR3 bases are TGTGCCAGCACTGACAGTCCTAATGAAAAACTGTTTTTT.